The 26 T cell receptor beta chains in this list originate from one sample, sequenced in a study of T-cell reconstitution after alpha-beta-depleted transplantation in children. Researchers prepared the TCRbeta library using unique molecular identifiers, the study reports. TCRdb analysed the PCR reads with MiXCR anew, one entry per CDR3 protein. The data hold 500,000 to 750,000 distinct CDR3 sequences, with over 10% observed a single time. Sequencing was performed on PBMCs, mostly from graft donor cells, taken 360 days after TCRalphabeta/CD19-depleted stem cell transplant. These receptor sequences come from a male patient younger than 18 who had a stem cell transplant for acute myeloid leukemia, so the T cells may come from the graft donor.

This clonotype has more than one count but fewer than ten. The CDR3 protein is CASSRRLAGDPLLNEQYF. The DNA of the CDR3 is TGCGCCAGCAGCCGAAGACTAGCGGGAGACCCCCTTTTGAACGAGCAGTACTTC. The V and J genes are TRBV4-1 and TRBJ2-7; 12 bases are a match to TRBD2. With 4 bases clipped from V and 5 bases from J, the junction kept 15 bases outside the gene matches. Germline V gives CDR1 MGHRA, CDR2 YSYEKL. This CDR3 has 18 residues.

The chain is built from TRBV12-3 or TRBV12-4 and TRBJ1-1, with D possibly matching TRBD1 (6 bases). V was shortened by 6 bases and J by 1 base, with 12 bases between the two germline ends. The CDR3 covers 14 residues. The CDR3 DNA sequence: TGTGCCAGCAGGAGGGACACCCGGAACACTGAAGCTTTCTTT. Amino acid sequence: CASRRDTRNTEAFF.

On this clonotype itself: With a much larger clone just one base away, this may be a read error. V usage is TRBV7-6 and J usage is TRBJ2-7, with TRBD1 matching over 10 bases. From germline, CDR1 is SGHVS and CDR2 FNYEAQ. Trimming cost V 7 bases and J 2 bases; bases outside gene matches: 8. CDR3 size: 15 residues. CDR3 nucleotides: TGTGCCAGCACCTTGGGGGACAGGGGCCCCTACGAGCAGTACTTC. Residues: CASTLGDRGPYEQYF.

This clonotype has just a few counts. V usage is TRBV5-5 and J usage is TRBJ1-2, with 9 positions matching TRBD1. The J segment lost 4 bases and the V segment lost 0 bases, leaving 1 base of the junction unmatched. CDR1 SGHKS and CDR2 YYEKEE come from the germline V gene (reference sequence). The CDR3 consists of 14 residues. The CDR3 is CASSLGQGVYGYTF. As DNA, the CDR3 is TGTGCCAGCAGCTTGGGACAGGGGGTCTATGGCTACACCTTC.

The rearrangement links TRBV25-1 to TRBJ2-7, with 7 bases identical to TRBD2. The CDR3 has 16 residues. V trimming: 8 bases; J trimming: 2 bases; junction bases outside the gene matches: 15. Germline V lookup: CDR1 MGHDK, CDR2 SYGVNS. CDR3 region: CASGDYKGLAAYEQYF. The CDR3, as DNA: TGTGCCAGCGGGGATTATAAGGGGCTAGCGGCCTACGAGCAGTACTTC.

This clonotype was seen more than once but under ten times. V gene TRBV20-1 combines with J gene TRBJ2-5, with D perhaps matching TRBD1 or TRBD2 (7 bases each). This CDR3 has 16 residues. V dropped 4 bases and J dropped 5 bases, with 23 bases sitting between them. Germline lookup yields CDR1 DFQATT and CDR2 SNEGSKA (reference sequence). The CDR3 here is CSAIAVGAGGAETQYF. In DNA, the CDR3 is TGCAGTGCTATAGCCGTCGGGGCAGGGGGGGCGGAGACCCAGTACTTC.

J is TRBJ1-2 and V is TRBV10-3; possibly TRBD1 for D (5 bases). Trimming removed 3 bases at V and 2 bases at J, with 16 bases between. Germline CDR1 and CDR2: ENHRY and SYGVKD. CDR3 length equals 16 residues. CDR3 protein: CAISEGGVAGNYGYTF. For the CDR3, the DNA is TGTGCCATCAGTGAAGGCGGGGTAGCAGGGAACTATGGCTACACCTTC.

This clonotype has only a few counts. The V gene is TRBV11-2, the J gene TRBJ2-3, with D tentatively TRBD1 or TRBD2 (6 bases each). CDR1 is SGHAT and CDR2 is FQNNGV in the germline V gene. The CDR3 runs to 17 residues. V was shortened by 2 bases and J by 2 bases, with 17 bases between the two germline ends. The CDR3: CASSLWAMAGHTDTQYF. The CDR3 DNA reads TGTGCCAGCAGCTTATGGGCCATGGCGGGACACACAGATACGCAGTATTTT.

CDR3 DNA sequence: TGTGCCACCAGTGAGCCGGGCCACTCCTACGAGCAGTACTTC. This encodes CATSEPGHSYEQYF. J is TRBJ2-7 and V is TRBV24-1, with D unresolved. Trimming left V 4 bases short and J 0 bases short, with 9 bases between. The CDR3 extends over 14 amino acids. CDR1 is KGHDR, CDR2 SFDVKD, per germline.

The chain combines TRBV20-1 with TRBJ1-4; the D gene is possibly TRBD1 (6 bases). The CDR3 runs 15 residues. Germline CDR1 and CDR2: DFQATT and SNEGSKA (reference sequence). V lost 0 bases and J 8 bases, leaving 16 bases between the germline ends. CDR3 in DNA: TGCAGTGCTAGAGATCTGCCAGGGGCGGTGGAAAAACTGTTTTTT. Translation: CSARDLPGAVEKLFF.

This clonotype was detected only a few times. This rearrangement joins TRBV7-2 to TRBJ2-5; the match to TRBD2 covers 7 bases. V lost 5 bases and J lost 6; bases outside the gene matches: 9. CDR3 length equals 14 residues. CDR1 is SGHTA and CDR2 is FQGNSA in the germline V gene. As DNA, the CDR3 is TGTGCCAGCAGCAGCAGCGGGACGAGACAGACCCAGTACTTC. This gives the protein CASSSSGTRQTQYF.

This clonotype turned up a few times. The rearrangement joins TRBV20-1 to TRBJ2-3; 10 nucleotides match TRBD2. The CDR3 runs to 18 residues. J was trimmed by 3 bases and V by 1 base; bases with no gene match: 13. Germline assignment: CDR1 DFQATT and CDR2 SNEGSKA (reference sequence). The CDR3 DNA reads as TGCAGTGCTAGAGCTAGCGGGAGATCTTGGTTCCGGACAGATACGCAGTATTTT. Encoded protein: CSARASGRSWFRTDTQYF.

V and J are TRBV19 and TRBJ1-5; the match to TRBD1 covers 8 bases. The germline V gene has CDR1 LNHDA and CDR2 SQIVND (reference sequence). The CDR3 loop spans 15 amino acids. V was pared by 3 bases and J by 2 bases, with 3 bases of the junction left unmatched. CDR3 DNA sequence: TGTGCCAGTAGTATGGGGACAGGAGGCAATCAGCCCCAGCATTTT. This codes for CASSMGTGGNQPQHF.

This clonotype turned up a few times. V gene TRBV6-2 or TRBV6-3 combines with J gene TRBJ2-6, with D possibly TRBD1 on 5 matching bases. CDR1 is MNHEY and CDR2 is SVGEGT in the germline V gene. Trimming took 0 bases from V and 1 from J, leaving 19 bases between them. The CDR3 spans 20 residues. CDR3 residues: CASSYSWGRRPPSGANVLTF. For the CDR3, the DNA is TGTGCCAGCAGTTACTCCTGGGGCAGACGACCTCCGTCTGGGGCCAACGTCCTGACTTTC.

This clonotype was observed a handful of times. J is TRBJ2-7 and V is TRBV4-1; the match to TRBD2 covers 9 bases. CDR3 length: 15 residues. The ends lost 5 bases at V and 0 bases at J; junction bases unmatched: 5. Germline loops: CDR1 MGHRA, CDR2 YSYEKL. This chain's CDR3 is CASSGLALSSYEQYF. The CDR3 bases are TGCGCCAGCAGCGGACTAGCGCTAAGCTCCTACGAGCAGTACTTC.

This clonotype came up a few times. V is TRBV6-1 and J is TRBJ2-7; 11 positions match TRBD2. The CDR3 extends over 14 amino acids. CDR1 and CDR2 (germline): MNHNS, SASEGT. Trimming took 5 bases from V and 4 from J; bases not matched to a gene: 4. CDR3 sequence (DNA): TGTGCCAGCAGTCCGACTAGCGGGATGTACGAGCAGTACTTC. Its protein product is CASSPTSGMYEQYF.

At least ten counts were recorded for this clonotype. The chain has TRBV4-2 and TRBJ1-1; D uncertain. Looked up from germline, CDR1 is LGHNA and CDR2 is YNFKEQ. The V end lost 0 bases, the J end lost 7 bases, and 15 bases lay between the germline ends. This CDR3 spans 15 amino acids. The CDR3 DNA reads as TGTGCCAGCAGCCAAGATCCGAACCTGGCGGGTGAAGCTTTCTTT. This translates into CASSQDPNLAGEAFF.

This clonotype was detected many times. The rearrangement links TRBV9 to TRBJ2-1; D unclear. CDR3 size: 15 residues. Trimming took 0 bases from V and 7 from J, leaving 14 bases between them. Germline CDR1 reads SGDLS; CDR2 reads YYNGEE. The CDR3 protein is CASSVAPTFLNEQFF. The CDR3 nucleotides are TGTGCCAGCAGCGTAGCCCCCACTTTCTTAAATGAGCAGTTCTTC.

This clonotype was detected a few times. The chain links TRBV20-1 to TRBJ2-2, with D possibly matching TRBD2 (5 bases). CDR3 size: 13 residues. CDR1 and CDR2 from the germline V gene are DFQATT and SNEGSKA (reference sequence). DNA for the CDR3: TGCTCCCAACCGGGGTTGGACACCGGGGAGCTGTTTTTT. Protein: CSQPGLDTGELFF.

The table lists this clonotype with a few counts. The chain combines TRBV4-3 with TRBJ2-1, with TRBD1 identical over 9 bases. The CDR3 is 15 amino acids. Germline CDR1 is LGHNA and CDR2 is YSLEER. After removal of 5 bases from V and 6 bases from J, the junction contained 8 bases not matched to a gene. CDR3 bases: TGCGCCAGCAGCGAAGGACAGGGGCCGGTCAATGAGCAGTTCTTC. It yields the protein CASSEGQGPVNEQFF.

This clonotype was counted many times. The chain employs TRBV28 and TRBJ2-7; 9 bases are a match to TRBD2. Germline loops: CDR1 MDHEN, CDR2 SYDVKM. The junction had 10 bases not matched to a gene; V was cut back by 3 bases and J by 4 bases. There are 16 residues in the CDR3. CDR3 in amino acids: CASSFILLAGPYEQYF. DNA for the CDR3: TGTGCCAGCAGTTTTATTCTACTAGCGGGTCCTTACGAGCAGTACTTC.

This clonotype appeared many times. The chain employs TRBV29-1 and TRBJ2-7, with a possible D match to TRBD1 (6 bases). The CDR3 contains 13 residues. The V end lost 6 bases, the J end lost 1 base, and 13 bases lay between the germline ends. The germline gives CDR1 SQVTM, CDR2 ANQGSEA. CDR3 residues: CSVVDGQSYEQYF. Here the CDR3 DNA reads TGCAGCGTCGTCGACGGACAGTCCTACGAGCAGTACTTC.

The chain joins TRBV6-1 to TRBJ2-3, with 9 bases lining up with TRBD2. CDR1 is MNHNS and CDR2 is SASEGT in the germline V gene. The CDR3 sequence is 15 residues long. V was clipped by 9 bases and J by 4 bases; unmatched bases: 11. CDR3 amino acids: CASTLGGRASDTQYF. CDR3 in DNA: TGTGCCAGTACCCTTGGCGGGAGGGCATCAGATACGCAGTATTTT.

This clonotype was detected only a few times. The chain has TRBV4-3 and TRBJ2-5; D is possibly TRBD1 (6 bases). V lost 4 bases and J 7 bases, leaving 16 bases between the germline ends. Germline CDR1 is LGHNA and CDR2 is YSLEER. This CDR3 has 14 amino acids. The CDR3 protein is CASSPSGVHRTQYF. The CDR3 nucleotides read TGCGCCAGCAGCCCTTCAGGGGTACATAGGACCCAGTACTTC.

This clonotype came up many times. The CDR3 region has the DNA TGCAGCGTTGAAGAGGGGGTACCTGAGCAGTTCTTC. This translates into CSVEEGVPEQFF. The rearrangement joins TRBV29-1 to TRBJ2-1, with D perhaps assigned TRBD1 or TRBD2 (5 bases each). CDR1 SQVTM and CDR2 ANQGSEA come from the germline V gene. Trimming removed 0 bases from V and 9 bases from J, with 9 bases in between. The length of the CDR3 is 12 residues.

This clonotype was recorded many times. This rearrangement joins TRBV20-1 to TRBJ1-5; tentatively, D is TRBD1 (5 bases). Trimming took 3 bases from V and 0 from J, leaving 15 bases between them. The CDR3 sequence is 16 residues long. Germline V lookup: CDR1 DFQATT, CDR2 SNEGSKA (reference sequence). The CDR3: CSASFTAGYSNQPQHF. The CDR3 region has the DNA TGCAGTGCTAGCTTCACTGCAGGGTATAGCAATCAGCCCCAGCATTTT.